This T cell receptor beta chain was sequenced for a study of blood T cell repertoires in COVID-19 (dated by TCRdb to 2020 to 2022). Background on the whole study: Collaborator samples came from the United States, Italy and Spain and covered acute and convalescent phases of COVID-19. The material from the prospective study consisted of cDNA or gDNA derived from T cells, B-cell-depleted T cells, or PBMCs. The dataset comprised deeply sampled blood TCRbeta repertoires from subjects exposed to, actively infected with, or recovered from COVID-19. The repertoires were made available in a free public database intended to serve as a resource for research on the immune response to SARS-CoV-2. The samples were drawn from two sources: the first 160 participants of the ongoing ImmuneRACE study, and 1,254 subjects contributed by 6 global collaborators. Sample metadata almost always included a de-identified subject ID, COVID-19 status, age in years and sex. Where available, HLA class I and class II types were taken from metadata supplied by the sample provider and were not determined by assay-based typing. Study-wide conclusions, independent of this receptor: The amount of clinical and demographic metadata varied by source and participant and was provided uncurated.

At one collaborating source in Seattle, patients were enrolled during active infection and were followed longitudinally through the course of disease. Whole blood was collected in K2EDTA tubes by collaborating institutions according to the institutions' own protocols. Collaborator samples were shipped for TCRbeta analysis as frozen whole blood, isolated PBMCs, or DNA extracted from either sample type. TCRbeta CDR3 regions were amplified from genomic DNA by means of the immunoSEQ Assay, a bias-controlled multiplex PCR. The authors' analysis ran thus. Within the assay, amplification of reference gene primers was used to estimate how many nucleated cells each sample contained. To quantify the absolute abundance of each unique TCRbeta CDR3 rearrangement, sequence reads were collapsed and filtered. For each sample, productive Simpson clonality was calculated as the square root of Simpson's diversity index across productive rearrangements. TCRdb mirrors the immuneACCESS table, restricted to in-frame sequences. Some clones are absent from its copies; in checked studies, under half trace to an unresolved V gene, and the reason for the others is unknown. D and trimming come from the DNA, and the V and J calls and clone size come from that table. In all, the sample holds 180,000 or so clones, and approximately 87% of those were seen once. The ten most abundant clones make up about a tenth of the sample.

On this clone: The clone's antigen remains unknown. Base-call qualities are not available, and no considerably larger clone is one nucleotide away.

Sequencing was done on a sample of peripheral blood. This sequence was found in a woman aged 60 to 75 with COVID-19, enrolled during active disease.

In nucleotide form, the sequence is TGCGCCAGCAGCTTGGCACTTCAGGAGGGGTACTACTACGAGCAGTACTTC. This translates into CASSLALQEGYYYEQYF. The chain is assembled from TRBV5-1 and TRBJ2-7; a weak D assignment points to TRBD2 (6 bases agree). V and J lose 0 bases and 3 bases, and a span of 19 bases separates them. Measured from the cysteine to the phenylalanine, the CDR3 is 17 residues long. Just CDR3 DNA is preserved here, 51 bases in frame from base 1. The germline V gene provides CDR1 SGHRS and CDR2 YFSETQ.